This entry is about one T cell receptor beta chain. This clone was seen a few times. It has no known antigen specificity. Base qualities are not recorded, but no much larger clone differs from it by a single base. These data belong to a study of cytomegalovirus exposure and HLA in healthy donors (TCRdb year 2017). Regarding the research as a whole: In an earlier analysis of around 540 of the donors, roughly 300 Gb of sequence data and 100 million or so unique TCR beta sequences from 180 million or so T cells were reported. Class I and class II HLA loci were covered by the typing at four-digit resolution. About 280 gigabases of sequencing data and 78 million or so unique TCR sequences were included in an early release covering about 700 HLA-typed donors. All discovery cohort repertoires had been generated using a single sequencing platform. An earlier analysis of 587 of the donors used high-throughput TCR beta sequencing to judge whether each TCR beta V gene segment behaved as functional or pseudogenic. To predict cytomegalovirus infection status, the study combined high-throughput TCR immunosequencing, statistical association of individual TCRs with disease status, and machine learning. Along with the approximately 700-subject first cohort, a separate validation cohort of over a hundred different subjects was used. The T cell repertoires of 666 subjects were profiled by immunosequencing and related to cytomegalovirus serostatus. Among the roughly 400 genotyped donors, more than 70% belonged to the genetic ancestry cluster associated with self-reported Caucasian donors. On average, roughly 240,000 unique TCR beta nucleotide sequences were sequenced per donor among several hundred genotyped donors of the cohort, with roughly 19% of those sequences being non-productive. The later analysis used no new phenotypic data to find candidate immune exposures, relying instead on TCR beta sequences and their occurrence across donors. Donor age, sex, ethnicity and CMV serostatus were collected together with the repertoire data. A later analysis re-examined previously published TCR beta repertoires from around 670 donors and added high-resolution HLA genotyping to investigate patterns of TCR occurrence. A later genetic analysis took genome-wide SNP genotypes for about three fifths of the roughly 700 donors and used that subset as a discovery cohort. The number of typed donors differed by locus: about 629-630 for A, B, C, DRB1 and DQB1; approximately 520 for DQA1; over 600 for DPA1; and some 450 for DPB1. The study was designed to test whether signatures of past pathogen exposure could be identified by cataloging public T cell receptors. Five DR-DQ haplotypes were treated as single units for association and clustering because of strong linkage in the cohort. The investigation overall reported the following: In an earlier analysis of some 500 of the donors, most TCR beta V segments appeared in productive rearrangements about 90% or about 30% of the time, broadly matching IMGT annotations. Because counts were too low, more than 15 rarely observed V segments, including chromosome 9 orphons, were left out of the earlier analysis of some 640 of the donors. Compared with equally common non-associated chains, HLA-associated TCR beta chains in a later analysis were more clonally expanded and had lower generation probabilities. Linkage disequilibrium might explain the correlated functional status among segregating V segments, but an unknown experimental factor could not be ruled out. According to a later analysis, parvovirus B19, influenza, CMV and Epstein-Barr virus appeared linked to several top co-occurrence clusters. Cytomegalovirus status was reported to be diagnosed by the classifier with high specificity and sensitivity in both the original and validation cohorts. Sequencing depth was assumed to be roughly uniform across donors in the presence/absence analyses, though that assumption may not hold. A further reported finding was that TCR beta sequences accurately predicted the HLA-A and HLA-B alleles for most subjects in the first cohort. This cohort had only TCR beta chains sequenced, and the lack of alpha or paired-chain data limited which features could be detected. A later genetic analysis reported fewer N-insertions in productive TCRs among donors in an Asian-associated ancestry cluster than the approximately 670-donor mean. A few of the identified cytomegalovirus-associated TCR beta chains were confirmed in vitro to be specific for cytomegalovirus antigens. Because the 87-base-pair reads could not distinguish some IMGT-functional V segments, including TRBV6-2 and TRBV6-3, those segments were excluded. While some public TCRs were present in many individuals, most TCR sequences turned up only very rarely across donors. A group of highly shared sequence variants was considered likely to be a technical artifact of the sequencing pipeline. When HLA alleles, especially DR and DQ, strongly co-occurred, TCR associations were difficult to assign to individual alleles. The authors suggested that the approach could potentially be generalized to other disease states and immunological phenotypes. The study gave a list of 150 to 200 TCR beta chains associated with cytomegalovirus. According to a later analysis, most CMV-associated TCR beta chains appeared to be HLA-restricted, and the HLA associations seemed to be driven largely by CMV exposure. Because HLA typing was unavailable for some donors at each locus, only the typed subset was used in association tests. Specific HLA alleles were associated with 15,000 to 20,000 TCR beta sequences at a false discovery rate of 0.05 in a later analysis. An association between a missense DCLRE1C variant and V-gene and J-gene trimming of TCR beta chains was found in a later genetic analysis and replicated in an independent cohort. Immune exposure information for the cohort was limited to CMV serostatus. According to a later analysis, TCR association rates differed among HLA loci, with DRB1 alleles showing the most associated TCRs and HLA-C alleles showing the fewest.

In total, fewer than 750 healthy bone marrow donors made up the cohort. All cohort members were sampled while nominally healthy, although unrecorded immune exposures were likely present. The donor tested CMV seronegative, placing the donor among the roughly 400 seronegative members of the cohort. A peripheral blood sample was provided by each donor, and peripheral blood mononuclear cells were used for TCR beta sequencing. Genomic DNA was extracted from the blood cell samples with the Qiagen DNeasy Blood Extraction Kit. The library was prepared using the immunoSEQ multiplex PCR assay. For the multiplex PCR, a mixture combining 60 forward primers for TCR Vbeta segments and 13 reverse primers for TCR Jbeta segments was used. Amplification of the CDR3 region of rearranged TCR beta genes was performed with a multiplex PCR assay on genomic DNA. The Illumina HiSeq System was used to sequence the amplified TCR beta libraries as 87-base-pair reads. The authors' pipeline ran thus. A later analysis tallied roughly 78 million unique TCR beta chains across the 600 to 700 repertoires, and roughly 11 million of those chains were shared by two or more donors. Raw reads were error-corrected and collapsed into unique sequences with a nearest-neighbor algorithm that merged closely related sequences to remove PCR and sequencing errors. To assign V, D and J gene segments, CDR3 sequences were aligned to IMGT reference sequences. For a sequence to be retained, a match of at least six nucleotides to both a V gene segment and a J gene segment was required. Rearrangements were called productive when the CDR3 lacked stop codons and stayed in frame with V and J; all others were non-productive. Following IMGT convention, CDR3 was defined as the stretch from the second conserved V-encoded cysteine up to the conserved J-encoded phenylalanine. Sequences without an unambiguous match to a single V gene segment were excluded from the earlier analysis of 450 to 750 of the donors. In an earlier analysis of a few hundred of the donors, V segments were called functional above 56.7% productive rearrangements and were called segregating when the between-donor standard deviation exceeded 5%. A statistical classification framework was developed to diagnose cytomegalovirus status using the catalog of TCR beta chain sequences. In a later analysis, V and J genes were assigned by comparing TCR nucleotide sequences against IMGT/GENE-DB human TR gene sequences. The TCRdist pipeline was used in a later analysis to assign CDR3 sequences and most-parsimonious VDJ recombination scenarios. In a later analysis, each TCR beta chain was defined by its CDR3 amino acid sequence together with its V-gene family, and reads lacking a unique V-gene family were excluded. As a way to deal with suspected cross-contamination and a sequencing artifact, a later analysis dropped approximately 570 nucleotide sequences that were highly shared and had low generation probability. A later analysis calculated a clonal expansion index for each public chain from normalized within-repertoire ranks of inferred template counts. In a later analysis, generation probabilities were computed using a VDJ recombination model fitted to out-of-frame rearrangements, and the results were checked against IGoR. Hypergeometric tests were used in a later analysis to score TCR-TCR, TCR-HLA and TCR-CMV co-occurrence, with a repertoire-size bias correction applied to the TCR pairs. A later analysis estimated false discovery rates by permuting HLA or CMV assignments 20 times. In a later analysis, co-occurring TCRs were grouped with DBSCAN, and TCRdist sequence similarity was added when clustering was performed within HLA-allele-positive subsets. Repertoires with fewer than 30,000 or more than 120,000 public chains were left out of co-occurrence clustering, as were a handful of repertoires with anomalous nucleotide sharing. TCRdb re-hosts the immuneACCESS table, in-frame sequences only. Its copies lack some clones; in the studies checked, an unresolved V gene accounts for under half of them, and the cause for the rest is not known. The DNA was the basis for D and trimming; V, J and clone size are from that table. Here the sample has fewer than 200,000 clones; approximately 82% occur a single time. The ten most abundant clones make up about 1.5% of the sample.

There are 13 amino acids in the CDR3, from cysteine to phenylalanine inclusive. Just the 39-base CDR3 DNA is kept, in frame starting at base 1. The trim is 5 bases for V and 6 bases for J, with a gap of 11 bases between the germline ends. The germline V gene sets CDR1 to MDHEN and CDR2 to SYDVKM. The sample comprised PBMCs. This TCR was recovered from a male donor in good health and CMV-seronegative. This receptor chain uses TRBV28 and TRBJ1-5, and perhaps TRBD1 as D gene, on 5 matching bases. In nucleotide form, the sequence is TGTGCCAGCAGTGCCTCAGGGTTTCAGCCCCAGCATTTT. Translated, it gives CASSASGFQPQHF. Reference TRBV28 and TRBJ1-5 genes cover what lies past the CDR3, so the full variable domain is DVKVTQSSRYLVKRTGEKVFLECVQDMDHENMFWYRQDPGLGLRLIYFSYDVKMKEKGDIPEGYSVSREKKERFSLILESASTNQTSMYLCASSASGFQPQHFGDGTRLSIL.